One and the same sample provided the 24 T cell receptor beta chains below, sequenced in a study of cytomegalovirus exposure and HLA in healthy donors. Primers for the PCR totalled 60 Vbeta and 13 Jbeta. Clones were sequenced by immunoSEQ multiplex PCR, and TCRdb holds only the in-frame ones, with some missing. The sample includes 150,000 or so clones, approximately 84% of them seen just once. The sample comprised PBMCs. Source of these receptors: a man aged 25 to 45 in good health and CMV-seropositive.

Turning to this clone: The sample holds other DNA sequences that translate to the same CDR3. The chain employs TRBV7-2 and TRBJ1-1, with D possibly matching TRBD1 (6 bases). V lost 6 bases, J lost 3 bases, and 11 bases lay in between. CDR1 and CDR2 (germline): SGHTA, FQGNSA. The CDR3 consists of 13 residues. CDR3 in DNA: TGTGCCAGCAGTTTCGCAGGGGACACTGAAGCTTTCTTT. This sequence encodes CASSFAGDTEAFF.

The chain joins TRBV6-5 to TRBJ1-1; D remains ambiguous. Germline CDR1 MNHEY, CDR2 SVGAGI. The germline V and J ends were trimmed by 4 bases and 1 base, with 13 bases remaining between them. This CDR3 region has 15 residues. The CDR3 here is CASSSFSGGNTEAFF. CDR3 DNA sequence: TGTGCCAGCAGTTCCTTTAGTGGAGGGAACACTGAAGCTTTCTTT.

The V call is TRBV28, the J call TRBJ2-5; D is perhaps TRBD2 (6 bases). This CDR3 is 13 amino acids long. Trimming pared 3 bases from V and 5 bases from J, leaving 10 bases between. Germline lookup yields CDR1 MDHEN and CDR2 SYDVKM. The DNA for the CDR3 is TGTGCCAGCAGTTTCCGAGGGAGGGAGACCCAGTACTTC. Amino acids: CASSFRGRETQYF.

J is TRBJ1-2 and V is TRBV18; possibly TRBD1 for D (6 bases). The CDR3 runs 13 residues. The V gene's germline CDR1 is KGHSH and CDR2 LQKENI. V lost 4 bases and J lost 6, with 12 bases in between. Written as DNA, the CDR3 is TGTGCCAGCTCACAACAACCAGGGGATGGCTACACCTTC. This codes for CASSQQPGDGYTF.

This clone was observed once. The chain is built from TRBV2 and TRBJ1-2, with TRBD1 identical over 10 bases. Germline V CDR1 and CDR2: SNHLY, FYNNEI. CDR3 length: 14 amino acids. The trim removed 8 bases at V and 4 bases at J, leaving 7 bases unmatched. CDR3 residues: CASGRTGGGYGYTF. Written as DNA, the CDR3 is TGTGCCAGCGGGAGGACAGGGGGGGGCTATGGCTACACCTTC. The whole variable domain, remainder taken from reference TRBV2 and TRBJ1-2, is EPEVTQTPSHQVTQMGQEVILRCVPISNHLYFYWYRQILGQKVEFLVSFYNNEISEKSEIFDDQFSVERPDGSNFTLKIRSTKLEDSAMYFCASGRTGGGYGYTFGSGTRLTVV.

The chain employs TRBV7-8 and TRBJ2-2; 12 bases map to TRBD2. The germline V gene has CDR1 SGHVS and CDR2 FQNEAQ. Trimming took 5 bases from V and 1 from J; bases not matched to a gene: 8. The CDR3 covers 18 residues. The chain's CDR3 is CASSQGPSGRVNTGELFF. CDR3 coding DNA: TGTGCCAGCAGCCAGGGCCCTAGCGGGAGGGTGAACACCGGGGAGCTGTTTTTT.

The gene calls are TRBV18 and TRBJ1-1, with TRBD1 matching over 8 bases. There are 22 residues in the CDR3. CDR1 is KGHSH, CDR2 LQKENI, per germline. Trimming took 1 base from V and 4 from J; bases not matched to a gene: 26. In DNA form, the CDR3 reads TGTGCCAGCTCACCACAGATGCCTAATTTCGGCAGGGGGCAAGGAGGGAGCACTGAAGCTTTCTTT. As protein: CASSPQMPNFGRGQGGSTEAFF.

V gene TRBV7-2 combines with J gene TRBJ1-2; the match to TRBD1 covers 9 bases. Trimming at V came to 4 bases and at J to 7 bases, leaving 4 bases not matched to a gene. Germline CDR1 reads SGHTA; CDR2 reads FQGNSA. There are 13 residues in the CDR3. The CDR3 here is CASSSGTGIGYTF. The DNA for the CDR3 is TGTGCCAGCAGCTCCGGGACAGGGATTGGCTACACCTTC.

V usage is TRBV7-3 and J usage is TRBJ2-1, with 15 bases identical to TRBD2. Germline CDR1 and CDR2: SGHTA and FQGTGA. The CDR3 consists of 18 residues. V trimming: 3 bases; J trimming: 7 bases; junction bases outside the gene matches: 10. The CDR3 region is CASSFGPGTSGRRNEQFF. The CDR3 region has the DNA TGTGCCAGCAGCTTTGGACCTGGGACTAGCGGGAGGAGGAATGAGCAGTTCTTC.

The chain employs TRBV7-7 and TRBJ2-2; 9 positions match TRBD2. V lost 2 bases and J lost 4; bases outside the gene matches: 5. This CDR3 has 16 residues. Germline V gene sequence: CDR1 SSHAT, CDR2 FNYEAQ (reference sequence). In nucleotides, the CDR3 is TGTGCCAGCAGCTTATTCGTAGCGGGGGCCACCGGGGAGCTGTTTTTT. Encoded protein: CASSLFVAGATGELFF.

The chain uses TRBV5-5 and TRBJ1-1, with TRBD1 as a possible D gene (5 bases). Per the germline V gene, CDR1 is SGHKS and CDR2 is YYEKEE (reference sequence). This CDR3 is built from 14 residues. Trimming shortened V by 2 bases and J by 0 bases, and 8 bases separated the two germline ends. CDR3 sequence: CASSFREMNTEAFF. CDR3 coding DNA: TGTGCCAGCAGCTTCAGGGAAATGAACACTGAAGCTTTCTTT.

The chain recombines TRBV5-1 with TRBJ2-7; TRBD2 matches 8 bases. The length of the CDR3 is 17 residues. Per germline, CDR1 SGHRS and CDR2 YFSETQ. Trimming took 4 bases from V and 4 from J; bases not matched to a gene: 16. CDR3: CASSASPSGGGRYEQYF. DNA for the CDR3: TGCGCCAGCAGCGCCTCCCCGTCGGGGGGGGGTAGGTACGAGCAGTACTTC.

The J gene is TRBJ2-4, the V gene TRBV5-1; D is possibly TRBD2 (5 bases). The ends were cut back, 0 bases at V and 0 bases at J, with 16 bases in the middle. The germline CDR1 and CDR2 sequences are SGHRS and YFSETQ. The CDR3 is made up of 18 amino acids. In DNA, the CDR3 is TGCGCCAGCAGCTTGGAAGGTGGAGCGGATTTAGCCAAAAACATTCAGTACTTC. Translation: CASSLEGGADLAKNIQYF.

The CDR3 nucleotides are TGTGCCAGCAGCTTGCTGACAGGCGAAGAGACCCAGTACTTC. This sequence encodes CASSLLTGEETQYF. The V call is TRBV7-9, the J call TRBJ2-5, with a tentative D call TRBD1 (6 bases). The CDR3 covers 14 residues. Per germline, CDR1 SEHNR and CDR2 FQNEAQ (reference sequence). V lost 3 bases, J lost 3 bases, and 11 bases lay in between. Full variable domain (outside the CDR3, taken from reference TRBV7-9 and TRBJ2-5): DTGVSQNPRHKITKRGQNVTFRCDPISEHNRLYWYRQTLGQGPEFLTYFQNEAQLEKSRLLSDRFSAERPKGSFSTLEIQRTEQGDSAMYLCASSLLTGEETQYFGPGTRLLVL.

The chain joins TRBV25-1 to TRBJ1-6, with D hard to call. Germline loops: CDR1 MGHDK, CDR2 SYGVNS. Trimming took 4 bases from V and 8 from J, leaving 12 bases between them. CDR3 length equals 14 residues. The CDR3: CASSAPRRDSPLHF. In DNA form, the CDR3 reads TGTGCCAGCAGTGCACCTAGGCGGGATTCACCCCTCCACTTT. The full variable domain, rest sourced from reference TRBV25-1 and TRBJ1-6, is EADIYQTPRYLVIGTGKKITLECSQTMGHDKMYWYQQDPGMELHLIHYSYGVNSTEKGDLSSESTVSRIRTEHFPLTLESARPSHTSQYLCASSAPRRDSPLHFGNGTRLTVT.

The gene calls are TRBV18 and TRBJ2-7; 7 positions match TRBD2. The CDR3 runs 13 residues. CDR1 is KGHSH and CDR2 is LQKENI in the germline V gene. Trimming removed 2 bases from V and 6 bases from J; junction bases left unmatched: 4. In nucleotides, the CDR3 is TGTGCCAGCTCACCAGGGGGGGTGGCCGAGCAGTACTTC. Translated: CASSPGGVAEQYF. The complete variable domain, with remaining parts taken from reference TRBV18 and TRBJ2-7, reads NAGVMQNPRHLVRRRGQEARLRCSPMKGHSHVYWYRQLPEEGLKFMVYLQKENIIDESGMPKERFSAEFPKEGPSILRIQQVVRGDSAAYFCASSPGGVAEQYFGPGTRLTVT.

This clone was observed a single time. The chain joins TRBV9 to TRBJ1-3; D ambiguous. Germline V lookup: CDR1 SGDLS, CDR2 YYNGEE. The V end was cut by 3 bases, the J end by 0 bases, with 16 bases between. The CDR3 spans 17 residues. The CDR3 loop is CASSAGNARFSGNTIYF. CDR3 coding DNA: TGTGCCAGCAGCGCCGGGAACGCGCGCTTCTCTGGAAACACCATATATTTT.

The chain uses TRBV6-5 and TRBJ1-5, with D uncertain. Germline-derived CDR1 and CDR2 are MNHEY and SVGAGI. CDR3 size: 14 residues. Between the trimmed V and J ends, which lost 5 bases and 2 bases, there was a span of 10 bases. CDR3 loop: CASSMTRGNQPQHF. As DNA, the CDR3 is TGTGCCAGCAGTATGACACGAGGCAATCAGCCCCAGCATTTT.

CDR3 region: CASSPQGSGQPQHF. As DNA, the CDR3 is TGTGCCAGCAGCCCCCAAGGTTCGGGGCAGCCCCAGCATTTT. This sequence joins TRBV7-2 and TRBJ1-5; unclear D gene. CDR1 is SGHTA and CDR2 is FQGNSA in the germline V gene. There are 14 residues in the CDR3. With 5 bases removed from V and 7 bases from J, the gap between germline ends came to 15 bases.

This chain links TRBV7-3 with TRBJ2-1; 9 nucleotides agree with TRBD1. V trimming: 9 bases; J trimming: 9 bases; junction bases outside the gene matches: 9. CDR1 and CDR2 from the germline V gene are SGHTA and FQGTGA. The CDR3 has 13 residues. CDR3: CASSQGARGEQFF. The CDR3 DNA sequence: TGTGCCAGTTCACAGGGGGCGCGTGGTGAGCAGTTCTTC.

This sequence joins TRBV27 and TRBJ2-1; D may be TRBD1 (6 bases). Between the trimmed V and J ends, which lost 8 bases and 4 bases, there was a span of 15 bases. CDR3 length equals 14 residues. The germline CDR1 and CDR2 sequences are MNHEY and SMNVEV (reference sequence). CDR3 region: CASRSRGNYNEQFF. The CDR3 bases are TGTGCCAGCCGTTCGAGGGGGAATTACAATGAGCAGTTCTTC.

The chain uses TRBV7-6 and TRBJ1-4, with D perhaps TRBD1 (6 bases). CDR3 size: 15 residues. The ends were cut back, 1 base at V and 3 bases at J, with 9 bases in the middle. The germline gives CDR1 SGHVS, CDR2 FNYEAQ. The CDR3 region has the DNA TGTGCCAGCAGCTTAGGTGGACAGTCTAATGAAAAACTGTTTTTT. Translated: CASSLGGQSNEKLFF.

The CDR3 protein is CASSTTGSKLAGNTIYF. CDR3 DNA: TGTGCCAGTAGTACGACAGGGAGTAAGCTAGCTGGAAACACCATATATTTT. The chain combines TRBV19 with TRBJ1-3, with TRBD1 matching over 7 bases. Germline lookup yields CDR1 LNHDA and CDR2 SQIVND (reference sequence). Trimming cost V 4 bases and J 2 bases; bases outside gene matches: 11. CDR3 length equals 17 residues.

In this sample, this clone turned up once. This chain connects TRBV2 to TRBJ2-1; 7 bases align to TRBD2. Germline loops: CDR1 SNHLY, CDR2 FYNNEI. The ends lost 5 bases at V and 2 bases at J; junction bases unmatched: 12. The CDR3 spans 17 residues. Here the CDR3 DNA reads TGTGCCAGCAGTACCACCCCCTCTAGCGGAACCTACAATGAGCAGTTCTTC. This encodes CASSTTPSSGTYNEQFF.